Reported below is one T cell receptor beta chain. Its antigen is still unknown. Trimming removed 1 base from V and 0 bases from J, with 6 bases in between. The CDR3 runs 14 residues. CDR1 is KGHSH and CDR2 is LQKENI in the germline V gene. TRB rearrangements were amplified by multiplex PCR with BIOMED2 TRB-A/B primers. TCRdb recomputed calls from the multiplex PCR reads with MiXCR, one row per CDR3 protein. The data contain fewer than 8,000 distinct CDR3 sequences, roughly 26% of them singletons. TRB was amplified from about 260-540 ng of blood genomic DNA. This sample stems from a study of T and B cells in COVID-19 patients. Study-wide findings and caveats: Patients with COVID-19 reportedly showed strongly skewed T cell receptor beta variable and joining gene usage. Blood from mildly ill patients while symptomatic, and early samples from severe cases, were scarce.

The receptor was derived from a human donor with active COVID-19. The chain recombines TRBV18 with TRBJ1-1; D unresolved. The sequenced material came from blood. CDR3 loop: CASSPQAVNTEAFF. The CDR3 DNA is TGTGCCAGCTCACCACAGGCAGTGAACACTGAAGCTTTCTTT. The variable domain in full, with the rest retrieved from reference TRBV18 and TRBJ1-1, is NAGVMQNPRHLVRRRGQEARLRCSPMKGHSHVYWYRQLPEEGLKFMVYLQKENIIDESGMPKERFSAEFPKEGPSILRIQQVVRGDSAAYFCASSPQAVNTEAFFGQGTRLTVV.